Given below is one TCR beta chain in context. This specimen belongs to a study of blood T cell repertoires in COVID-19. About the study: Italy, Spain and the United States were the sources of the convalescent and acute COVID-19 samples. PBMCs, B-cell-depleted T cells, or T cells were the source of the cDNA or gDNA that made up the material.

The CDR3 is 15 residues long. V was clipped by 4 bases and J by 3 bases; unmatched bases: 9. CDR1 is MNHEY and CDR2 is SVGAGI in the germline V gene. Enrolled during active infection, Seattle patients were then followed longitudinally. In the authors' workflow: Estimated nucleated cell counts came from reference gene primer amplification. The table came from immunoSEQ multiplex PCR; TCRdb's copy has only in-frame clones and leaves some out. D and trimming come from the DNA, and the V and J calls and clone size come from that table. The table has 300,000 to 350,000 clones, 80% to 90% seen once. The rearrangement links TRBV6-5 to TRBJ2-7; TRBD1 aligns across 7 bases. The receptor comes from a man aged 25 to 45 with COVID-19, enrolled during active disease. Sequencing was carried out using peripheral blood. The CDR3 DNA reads TGTGCCAGCAGTTCACCGGGACAGACTCTCTACGAGCAGTACTTC. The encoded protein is CASSSPGQTLYEQYF.